The 11 T cell receptor beta chains below were found in one sample sequenced in a study of blood T cell repertoires in COVID-19. Measured with immunoSEQ multiplex PCR; TCRdb has only the in-frame clones, and not every one. The sample yields around 100,000 clones, roughly 90% seen once. Sequences were obtained from peripheral blood. These receptors came from a woman aged 60 to 75 with acute or convalescent COVID-19.

The chain uses TRBV19 and TRBJ2-5; D ambiguous. This CDR3 spans 11 amino acids. V lost 3 bases and J 5 bases, leaving 4 bases between the germline ends. Germline-derived CDR1 and CDR2 are LNHDA and SQIVND (reference sequence). CDR3 residues: CASSIQETQYF. The CDR3 DNA is TGTGCCAGTAGTATTCAGGAGACCCAGTACTTC.

This chain joins TRBV19 and TRBJ1-5, with a tentative D call TRBD1 (5 bases). Germline assignment: CDR1 LNHDA and CDR2 SQIVND (reference sequence). V was shortened by 3 bases and J by 1 base, with 13 bases between the two germline ends. The CDR3 sequence is 16 residues long. CDR3 bases: TGTGCCAGTAGTATTGGGGCCGGGTTCAGCAATCAGCCCCAGCATTTT. It translates to CASSIGAGFSNQPQHF.

J is TRBJ2-7 and V is TRBV28, with a weak D call TRBD1 (6 bases). This CDR3 is 13 amino acids long. Germline CDR1 reads MDHEN; CDR2 reads SYDVKM. Trimming took off 5 bases at V and 4 bases at J, with 12 bases between the two ends. The DNA for the CDR3 is TGTGCCAGCAGTACTCTAAGGGGGTACGAGCAGTACGTC. Residues: CASSTLRGYEQYV.

CDR3: CASSRDSFYGYTF. CDR3 bases: TGTGCCAGCAGTCGTGACTCTTTCTATGGCTACACCTTC. This sequence joins TRBV9 and TRBJ1-2; D remains unclear. Germline CDR1 reads SGDLS; CDR2 reads YYNGEE. The CDR3 is 13 amino acids. The V end lost 5 bases, the J end lost 4 bases, and 12 bases lay between the germline ends.

V and J are TRBV6-6 and TRBJ2-1, with 9 bases identical to TRBD2. The CDR3 extends over 15 amino acids. Germline values: CDR1 MNHNY, CDR2 SVGAGI (reference sequence). J gave up 3 bases and V 6 bases, and 6 bases lay outside the gene matches. In DNA, the CDR3 is TGTGCCAGCAGCCTCCAGCGGGAGGTCTACAATGAGCAGTTCTTC. This sequence encodes CASSLQREVYNEQFF.

This chain uses TRBV9 with TRBJ2-7, with D uncertain. Trimming shortened V by 0 bases and J by 3 bases, and 13 bases separated the two germline ends. The CDR3 is 15 residues long. CDR1 and CDR2 (germline): SGDLS, YYNGEE. CDR3 protein: CASSVGQENFYEQYF. CDR3 sequence (DNA): TGTGCCAGCAGCGTAGGGCAGGAAAACTTCTACGAGCAGTACTTC. Drawing the rest from reference TRBV9 and TRBJ2-7, the complete variable domain is DSGVTQTPKHLITATGQRVTLRCSPRSGDLSVYWYQQSLDQGLQFLIQYYNGEERAKGNILERFSAQQFPDLHSELNLSSLELGDSALYFCASSVGQENFYEQYFGPGTRLTVT.

The V and J genes are TRBV5-1 and TRBJ1-2, with 11 bases matching TRBD1. Trimming removed 0 bases from V and 13 bases from J; junction bases left unmatched: 8. Germline assignment: CDR1 SGHRS and CDR2 YFSETQ. The CDR3 is 14 amino acids. The CDR3 here is CASSLDRDRGSRTF. The CDR3 bases are TGCGCCAGCAGCTTGGACCGGGACAGGGGGTCCCGCACCTTC.

The chain employs TRBV5-4 and TRBJ2-6, with 13 positions matching TRBD2. The trim removed 3 bases at V and 3 bases at J, leaving 6 bases unmatched. The length of the CDR3 is 18 residues. Germline lookup yields CDR1 SGHNT and CDR2 YYREEE (reference sequence). The CDR3 reads CASSSGLAGVGGANVLTF. CDR3 coding DNA: TGTGCCAGCAGCTCCGGACTAGCGGGAGTAGGTGGGGCCAACGTCCTGACTTTC. The variable domain in full, completed from reference TRBV5-4 and TRBJ2-6, reads ETGVTQSPTHLIKTRGQQVTLRCSSQSGHNTVSWYQQALGQGPQFIFQYYREEENGRGNFPPRFSGLQFPNYSSELNVNALELDDSALYLCASSSGLAGVGGANVLTFGAGSRLTVL.

This chain connects TRBV5-1 to TRBJ1-4; TRBD1 is a possible D gene (6 bases). V lost 0 bases to trimming and J lost 7 bases, with 19 bases between them. Germline V gene data show CDR1 as SGHRS and CDR2 as YFSETQ. This CDR3 has 17 residues. In DNA form, the CDR3 reads TGCGCCAGCAGCTTGGCGGGCGGCAGGGGAAGGAGTGAAAAACTGTTTTTT. This gives the protein CASSLAGGRGRSEKLFF.

This clone was recorded a few times. The chain recombines TRBV11-3 with TRBJ1-1; D call uncertain. Deletions cut 2 bases from V and 6 bases from J, with 16 bases between. The CDR3 is 15 amino acids. Germline lookup yields CDR1 SGHNT and CDR2 YENEEA. The CDR3 loop reads CASSLSGAVAAEAFF. In DNA form, the CDR3 reads TGTGCCAGCAGCTTATCCGGAGCGGTGGCGGCTGAAGCTTTCTTT.

This chain connects TRBV30 to TRBJ1-2; D perhaps matches TRBD1 (6 bases). Germline V gene lookup returns CDR1 GTSNPN and CDR2 SVGIG (reference sequence). The ends were cut back, 2 bases at V and 4 bases at J, with 11 bases in the middle. The length of the CDR3 is 13 residues. The CDR3 protein is CAWSPPGAYGYTF. As DNA, the CDR3 is TGTGCCTGGAGTCCCCCAGGGGCCTATGGCTACACCTTC. Using reference TRBV30 and TRBJ1-2 for the parts outside the CDR3, the full variable domain is SQTIHQWPATLVQPVGSPLSLECTVEGTSNPNLYWYRQAAGRGLQLLFYSVGIGQISSEVPQNLSASRPQDRQFILSSKKLLLSDSGFYLCAWSPPGAYGYTFGSGTRLTVV.